The 10 T cell receptor beta chains below come from one sample, sequenced in a study of cytomegalovirus exposure and HLA in healthy donors. In the PCR, 60 Vbeta and 13 Jbeta primers were used. Libraries were prepared by immunoSEQ multiplex PCR; TCRdb keeps only in-frame clonotypes and omits some of them. The sample shows roughly 120,000 clones, about 80% of them seen only once. Sequencing was performed on PBMCs. The receptors derive from a woman aged 60-70 years in good health and CMV-seropositive.

This chain uses TRBV2 with TRBJ2-7, with D maybe TRBD1 (5 bases). CDR1 is SNHLY, CDR2 FYNNEI, per germline. Trimming cost V 4 bases and J 5 bases, with 12 bases left between them. The CDR3 consists of 13 residues. The CDR3 here is CASSVYLGHEQYF. The CDR3 DNA sequence: TGTGCCAGCAGTGTATACCTGGGGCACGAGCAGTACTTC.

This chain uses TRBV4-2 with TRBJ1-1; the match to TRBD1 covers 9 bases. Germline V gene data show CDR1 as LGHNA and CDR2 as YNFKEQ. The trim removed 3 bases at V and 11 bases at J, leaving 10 bases unmatched. CDR3 size: 14 residues. The DNA of the CDR3 is TGTGCCAGCAGCCAGACGGGACAGGGCTCGTCTGCTTTCTTT. This gives the protein CASSQTGQGSSAFF.

The chain joins TRBV28 to TRBJ1-2, with 10 nucleotides matching TRBD1. CDR3 size: 15 residues. Trimming at V came to 6 bases and at J to 6 bases, leaving 10 bases not matched to a gene. CDR1 MDHEN and CDR2 SYDVKM come from the germline V gene. The CDR3 bases are TGTGCCAGCAGCTCTGACAGGGGGCTCGATCATGGCTACACCTTC. Residues: CASSSDRGLDHGYTF.

The chain has TRBV6-1 and TRBJ2-1; 9 bases line up with TRBD2. The CDR3 is 15 amino acids. V dropped 1 base and J dropped 9; count of bases not matched to a gene: 7. Germline V lookup: CDR1 MNHNS, CDR2 SASEGT. CDR3 sequence: CASSEVSGSFGEQFF. CDR3 sequence (DNA): TGTGCCAGCAGTGAAGTTAGCGGGAGCTTCGGTGAGCAGTTCTTC.

This clone occurred a few times. The V gene is TRBV5-4, the J gene TRBJ2-3, with 7 bases identical to TRBD1. CDR3 length equals 15 residues. The V and J ends lost 5 bases and 2 bases, in that order; junction bases with no gene match: 8. CDR1 SGHNT and CDR2 YYREEE come from the germline V gene (reference sequence). As DNA, the CDR3 is TGTGCCAGCAGTACCGACAGGGATCACACAGATACGCAGTATTTT. Its translation is CASSTDRDHTDTQYF.

The DNA for the CDR3 is TGTGCCAGTAGTAGGGAGGGCAATCAGCCCCAGCATTTT. Protein sequence: CASSREGNQPQHF. The chain joins TRBV19 to TRBJ1-5; D uncertain. V lost 4 bases and J 2 bases, leaving 6 bases between the germline ends. The CDR3 has 13 residues. Germline CDR1 is LNHDA and CDR2 is SQIVND (reference sequence). Looking up the rest from reference TRBV19 and TRBJ1-5 gives the full variable domain: DGGITQSPKYLFRKEGQNVTLSCEQNLNHDAMYWYRQDPGQGLRLIYYSQIVNDFQKGDIAEGYSVSREKKESFPLTVTSAQKNPTAFYLCASSREGNQPQHFGDGTRLSIL.

Details on this clone: The CDR3 carries no conserved terminal phenylalanine or tryptophan, so it likely arises from a read error. The rearrangement joins TRBV10-3 to TRBJ1-5, with D possibly TRBD1 on 6 matching bases. CDR1 and CDR2 from the germline V gene are ENHRY and SYGVKD. V was clipped by 4 bases and J by 4 bases, with 8 bases between them. CDR3 length: 13 residues. This chain's CDR3 is CAISAGENQPQHS. In nucleotides, the CDR3 is TGTGCCATCAGTGCAGGGGAAAATCAGCCCCAGCATTCT.

The V and J genes are TRBV27 and TRBJ2-2; a weak D match, TRBD2 (8 bases). CDR1 MNHEY and CDR2 SMNVEV come from the germline V gene (reference sequence). The CDR3 is 15 residues long. Trimming removed 6 bases from V and 6 bases from J, with 17 bases in between. Here the CDR3 DNA reads TGTGCCAGCAGGCCCCGGGAGGGGGCTGCCGGGGAGCTGTTTTTT. Its translation: CASRPREGAAGELFF.

Details on this clone: Sequence at one end of the junction differs from germline and may be a read error. The gene calls are TRBV9 and TRBJ2-1, with 11 bases lining up with TRBD2. CDR1 and CDR2 (germline): SGDLS, YYNGEE. The CDR3 is made up of 14 amino acids. This CDR3 is CTSSASGRYNEQFF. CDR3 DNA sequence: TGTACCAGCAGCGCTAGCGGGAGGTACAATGAGCAGTTCTTC.

The sample holds one count of this clone. The CDR3 DNA reads TGCAGCGTTGAAATTGGCCAGGGGCTGTATGGCTACACCTTC. Amino acid sequence: CSVEIGQGLYGYTF. This chain uses TRBV29-1 with TRBJ1-2; possible D gene TRBD1, 6 bases. Trimming cost V 2 bases and J 5 bases, with 15 bases left between them. The CDR3 extends over 14 amino acids. Germline CDR1 is SQVTM and CDR2 is ANQGSEA. The variable domain in full, completed from reference TRBV29-1 and TRBJ1-2, reads SAVISQKPSRDICQRGTSLTIQCQVDSQVTMMFWYRQQPGQSLTLIATANQGSEATYESGFVIDKFPISRPNLTFSTLTVSNMSPEDSSIYLCSVEIGQGLYGYTFGSGTRLTVV.